The 7 T cell receptor beta chains below come from one sample, sequenced in a study of shared clonotypes between healthy human individuals (dated by TCRdb to 2019 to 2021). Preparation of the library involved the immunoSEQ multiplex PCR assay. The table comes from immuneACCESS by way of TCRdb, which keeps in-frame sequences with V and J called. Part of the clones is missing from these tables; in studies checked, under half for an unresolved V gene and the rest for unknown reasons. The sample contains 150,000 to 200,000 clones, about 68% of them found a single time. About 9.4% of the sample is held by the ten biggest clonotypes. Material for sequencing was memory CD4+ T cells sorted from blood. The cell subset or site label here, explained by the study, means: CD45RA-negative fraction. The source is a man aged 30 to 45 in good health.

This chain links TRBV9 with TRBJ2-1; possibly TRBD2 for D (6 bases). V was pared by 4 bases and J by 0 bases, with 14 bases between. The CDR3 consists of 16 residues. The germline V gene has CDR1 SGDLS and CDR2 YYNGEE. The CDR3 sequence: CASSHRAGSSYNEQFF. As DNA, the CDR3 is TGTGCCAGCAGCCATCGGGCGGGAAGCTCCTACAATGAGCAGTTCTTC.

The chain has TRBV2 and TRBJ2-7, with D perhaps TRBD2 (5 bases). There are 15 residues in the CDR3. V was clipped by 6 bases and J by 7 bases, with 22 bases between them. In germline, CDR1 is SNHLY, CDR2 FYNNEI. CDR3: CASRATRESPGEQYF. The CDR3, as DNA: TGTGCCAGCAGGGCTACGAGGGAGAGTCCGGGAGAGCAGTACTTC. The full variable domain, completed using reference TRBV2 and TRBJ2-7, is EPEVTQTPSHQVTQMGQEVILRCVPISNHLYFYWYRQILGQKVEFLVSFYNNEISEKSEIFDDQFSVERPDGSNFTLKIRSTKLEDSAMYFCASRATRESPGEQYFGPGTRLTVT.

The chain couples TRBV7-6 to TRBJ2-5, with 9 bases lining up with TRBD2. The CDR3 loop spans 15 amino acids. The germline V gene has CDR1 SGHVS and CDR2 FNYEAQ. The V gene end was trimmed by 4 bases and the J gene end by 2 bases; junction bases not matched to a gene: 5. CDR3 sequence: CASSSSSGIQETQYF. Written as DNA, the CDR3 is TGTGCCAGCAGCTCATCTAGCGGGATACAAGAGACCCAGTACTTC. The variable domain in full, with the rest retrieved from reference TRBV7-6 and TRBJ2-5, is GAGVSQSPRYKVTKRGQDVALRCDPISGHVSLYWYRQALGQGPEFLTYFNYEAQQDKSGLPNDRFSAERPEGSISTLTIQRTEQRDSAMYRCASSSSSGIQETQYFGPGTRLLVL.

This chain uses TRBV30 with TRBJ1-1, with unresolved D. This CDR3 is built from 12 residues. Germline loops: CDR1 GTSNPN, CDR2 SVGIG (reference sequence). V was clipped by 4 bases and J by 1 base, with 7 bases between them. The CDR3 is CAWTRKNTEAFF. In nucleotides, the CDR3 is TGTGCCTGGACCAGAAAGAACACTGAAGCTTTCTTT. Full variable domain (rest looked up from reference TRBV30 and TRBJ1-1): SQTIHQWPATLVQPVGSPLSLECTVEGTSNPNLYWYRQAAGRGLQLLFYSVGIGQISSEVPQNLSASRPQDRQFILSSKKLLLSDSGFYLCAWTRKNTEAFFGQGTRLTVV.

V is TRBV5-1 and J is TRBJ2-1; the D gene is possibly TRBD2 (6 bases). Trimming shortened V by 4 bases and J by 10 bases, and 21 bases separated the two germline ends. Germline CDR1 is SGHRS and CDR2 is YFSETQ. CDR3 length equals 15 residues. In DNA, the CDR3 is TGCGCCAGCAGCCCCCAATATAGCGGATTTGAAGAGCAGTTCTTC. Translation: CASSPQYSGFEEQFF.

The CDR3 region is CASSVGGRGNQPQHF. CDR3 coding DNA: TGTGCCAGCAGCGTAGGGGGCCGGGGCAATCAGCCCCAGCATTTT. V usage is TRBV5-4 and J usage is TRBJ1-5; 7 nucleotides agree with TRBD1. This CDR3 spans 15 amino acids. The V segment lost 4 bases and the J segment 2 bases; nucleotides outside the gene matches: 6. Germline V gene data show CDR1 as SGHNT and CDR2 as YYREEE (reference sequence).

The genes are TRBV5-8 and TRBJ1-1, with 8 bases fitting TRBD1. The CDR3 has 12 residues. Germline V gene sequence: CDR1 SGHTS, CDR2 YDEGEE. V shed 3 bases, J shed 6 bases, and the junction held 1 base outside the gene matches. CDR3 in amino acids: CASSWGQAEAFF. The CDR3, as DNA: TGTGCCAGCAGCTGGGGACAGGCTGAAGCTTTCTTT.